A selection of T cell receptor beta chains follows, all from one sample in a study of technical replicates of blood from four donors. Assay used: immunoSEQ multiplex PCR; TCRdb lists only in-frame clones, some missing. Seen here are under 110,000 clones, just over 95% observed once, and the top ten hold approximately 0.2%. Sequencing used T cells isolated from PBMCs. The receptors shown here come from a human donor in good health. Each CDR3 is given with its conserved first and last residue. D genes are given only for firm matches. Rows give clone size only sometimes, using once, few, many, or a class for an expanded clone.

J: TRBJ1-4; V: TRBV21-1; size: .; D: .; DNA: TGTGCCAGCAGCAAAGAGGACAGGGGGGGGGAAAAACTGTTTTTT; CDR3: CASSKEDRGGEKLFF
J: TRBJ2-7; V: TRBV11-2; size: .; D: .; DNA: TGTGCCAGCAGCTTACAGGACAGTGGTACCTACGAGCAGTACTTC; CDR3: CASSLQDSGTYEQYF
J: TRBJ2-7; V: TRBV10-1; size: .; D: .; DNA: TGCGCCAGCAGTGGTGCTGGTAGCAGCCACGAGCAGTACTTC; CDR3: CASSGAGSSHEQYF
J: TRBJ2-7; V: TRBV13; size: .; D: TRBD1; DNA: TGTGCCAGCAGCTTAGTCGGGACAGGGGACGAGCAGTACTTC; CDR3: CASSLVGTGDEQYF
J: TRBJ2-5; V: TRBV4-1; size: .; D: TRBD2; DNA: TGCGCCAGCAGCCAAGGAGGAATTAGCGGGGGGGGTGAGACCCAGTACTTC; CDR3: CASSQGGISGGGETQYF
J: TRBJ2-1; V: TRBV6-6; size: once; D: TRBD2; DNA: TGTGCCAGCAGTTCGACTAGCGGGAGCAATGAGCAGTTCTTC; CDR3: CASSSTSGSNEQFF
J: TRBJ2-1; V: TRBV27; size: .; D: TRBD1; DNA: TGTGCCAGCAGTTCCCCGGGACAGGGAGAAGTGAACGAGCAGTTCTTC; CDR3: CASSSPGQGEVNEQFF
J: TRBJ2-2; V: TRBV18; size: .; D: TRBD1; DNA: TGTGCCAGCTCACCATCCTCAGGGGGCCTCACCGGGGAGCTGTTTTTT; CDR3: CASSPSSGGLTGELFF
J: TRBJ2-4; V: TRBV5-1; size: .; D: TRBD1; DNA: TGCGCCAGCAAGGCCGGGACAGGGCAATACATTCAGTACTTC; CDR3: CASKAGTGQYIQYF
J: TRBJ2-5; V: TRBV30; size: .; D: .; DNA: TGTGCCTGGAGTTTTGGACAGGAGACCCAGTACTTC; CDR3: CAWSFGQETQYF
J: TRBJ2-7; V: TRBV7-2; size: .; D: .; DNA: TGTGCCAGCAGCTTAGCGCGGATCCGCGAGCAGTACTTC; CDR3: CASSLARIREQYF